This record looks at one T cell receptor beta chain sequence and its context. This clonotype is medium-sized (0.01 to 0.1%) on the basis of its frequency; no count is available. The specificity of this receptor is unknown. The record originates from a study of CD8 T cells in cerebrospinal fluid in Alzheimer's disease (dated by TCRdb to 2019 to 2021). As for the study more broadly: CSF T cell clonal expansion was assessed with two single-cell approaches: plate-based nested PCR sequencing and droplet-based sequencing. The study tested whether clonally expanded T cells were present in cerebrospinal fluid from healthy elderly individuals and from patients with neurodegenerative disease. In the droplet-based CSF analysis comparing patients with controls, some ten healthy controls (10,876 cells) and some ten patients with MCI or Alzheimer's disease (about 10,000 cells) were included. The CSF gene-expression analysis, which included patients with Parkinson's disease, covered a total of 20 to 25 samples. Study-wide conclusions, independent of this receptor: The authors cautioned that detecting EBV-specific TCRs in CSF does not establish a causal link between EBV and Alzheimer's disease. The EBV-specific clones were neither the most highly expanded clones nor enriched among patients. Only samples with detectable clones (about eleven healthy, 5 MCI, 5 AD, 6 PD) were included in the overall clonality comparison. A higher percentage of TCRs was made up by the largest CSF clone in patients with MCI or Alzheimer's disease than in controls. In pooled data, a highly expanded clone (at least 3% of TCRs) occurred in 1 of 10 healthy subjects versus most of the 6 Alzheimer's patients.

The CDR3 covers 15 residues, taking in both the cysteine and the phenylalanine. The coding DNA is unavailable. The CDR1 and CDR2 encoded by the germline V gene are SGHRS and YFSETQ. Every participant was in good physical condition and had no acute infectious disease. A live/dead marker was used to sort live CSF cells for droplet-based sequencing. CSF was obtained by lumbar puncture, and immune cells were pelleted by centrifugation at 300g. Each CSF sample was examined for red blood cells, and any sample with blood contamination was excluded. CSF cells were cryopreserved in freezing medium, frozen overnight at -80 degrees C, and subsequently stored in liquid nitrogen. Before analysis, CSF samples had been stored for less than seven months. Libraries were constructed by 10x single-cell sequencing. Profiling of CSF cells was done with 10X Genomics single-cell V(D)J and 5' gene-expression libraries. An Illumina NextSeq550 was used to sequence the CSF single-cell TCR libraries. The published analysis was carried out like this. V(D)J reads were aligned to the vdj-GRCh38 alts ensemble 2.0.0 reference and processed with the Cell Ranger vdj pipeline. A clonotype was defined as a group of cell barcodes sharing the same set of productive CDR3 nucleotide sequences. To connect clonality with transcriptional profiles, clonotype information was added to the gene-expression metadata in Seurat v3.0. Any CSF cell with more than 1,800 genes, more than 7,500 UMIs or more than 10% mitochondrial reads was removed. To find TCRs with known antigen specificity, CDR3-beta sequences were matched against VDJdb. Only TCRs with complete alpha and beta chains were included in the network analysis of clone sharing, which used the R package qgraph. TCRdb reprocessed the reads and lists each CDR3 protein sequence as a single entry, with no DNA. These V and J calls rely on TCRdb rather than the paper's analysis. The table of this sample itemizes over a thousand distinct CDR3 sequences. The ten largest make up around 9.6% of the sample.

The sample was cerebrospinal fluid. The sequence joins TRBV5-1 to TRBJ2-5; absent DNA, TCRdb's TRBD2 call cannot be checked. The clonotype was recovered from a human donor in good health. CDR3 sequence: CASSGGTSGVETQYF.